A selection of T cell receptor beta chains follows, all from one sample in a study of cytomegalovirus exposure and HLA in healthy donors. Sequenced by immunoSEQ multiplex PCR; TCRdb stores in-frame clones only, minus some. The sample lists about 130,000 clones, around three quarters seen once, with roughly 3.9% in the top ten. Material: PBMCs. Every receptor here comes from a male donor in good health and CMV-seropositive. CDR3s include the opening cysteine and the closing phenylalanine or tryptophan. The order of the fields is J gene, clone size, CDR3 length, V gene, D gene, CDR3 DNA, CDR3 protein. D genes are given only for firm matches. For some rows the clone size is stated as once, few or many, or as a class when expanded; others skip it.

J gene: TRBJ2-2; clone size: .; CDR3 length: 14; V gene: TRBV29-1; D gene: .; CDR3 DNA: TGCAGCGAATGGTGGACAGCGAACACCGGGGAGCTGTTTTTT; CDR3 protein: CSEWWTANTGELFF
J gene: TRBJ2-1; clone size: .; CDR3 length: 16; V gene: TRBV9; D gene: .; CDR3 DNA: TGTGCCAGCAGCGTAGGACCAAATAGCGCTGTCAATGAGCAGTTCTTC; CDR3 protein: CASSVGPNSAVNEQFF
J gene: TRBJ1-3; clone size: .; CDR3 length: 17; V gene: TRBV5-1; D gene: TRBD1; CDR3 DNA: TGCGCCAGCAGCTTGGCCGGGACAGGGTCTTCTGGAAACACCATATATTTT; CDR3 protein: CASSLAGTGSSGNTIYF
J gene: TRBJ2-7; clone size: .; CDR3 length: 11; V gene: TRBV27; D gene: .; CDR3 DNA: TGTGCCAGCCTCTTAGGTGGGCAGCAGTACTTC; CDR3 protein: CASLLGGQQYF
J gene: TRBJ2-7; clone size: .; CDR3 length: 18; V gene: TRBV7-9; D gene: TRBD2; CDR3 DNA: TGTGCCAGCAGCTTAGACTTAGGACTAGCGGGGGACCCCTACGAGCAGTACTTC; CDR3 protein: CASSLDLGLAGDPYEQYF
J gene: TRBJ2-3; clone size: .; CDR3 length: 15; V gene: TRBV5-1; D gene: TRBD2; CDR3 DNA: TGCGCCAGCAGCTTCCCTAGCGGGGGGGCAGATACGCAGTATTTT; CDR3 protein: CASSFPSGGADTQYF
J gene: TRBJ1-1; clone size: .; CDR3 length: 16; V gene: TRBV5-4; D gene: .; CDR3 DNA: TGTGCCAGCAGCTTGGGAGTAAGGGGAGGCTACACTGAAGCTTTCTTT; CDR3 protein: CASSLGVRGGYTEAFF
J gene: TRBJ2-2; clone size: few; CDR3 length: 17; V gene: TRBV7-6; D gene: TRBD1; CDR3 DNA: TGTGCCAGCAGCTTAGTTTTGAGGGGGCTTGGCACCGGGGAGCTGTTTTTT; CDR3 protein: CASSLVLRGLGTGELFF
J gene: TRBJ2-5; clone size: .; CDR3 length: 16; V gene: TRBV2; D gene: TRBD2; CDR3 DNA: TGTGCCAGCAGAGGACTAGCGGGTCCAGTCCAAGAGACCCAGTACTTC; CDR3 protein: CASRGLAGPVQETQYF
J gene: TRBJ2-7; clone size: .; CDR3 length: 14; V gene: TRBV5-4; D gene: .; CDR3 DNA: TGTGCCAGCAGCTTGGGACAGGATTCCTACGAGCAGTACTTC; CDR3 protein: CASSLGQDSYEQYF
J gene: TRBJ1-4; clone size: .; CDR3 length: 17; V gene: TRBV7-8; D gene: TRBD1; CDR3 DNA: TGTGCCAGCAGCTTAGCGGGGACAGGCCTCATTGGGGAAAAACTGTTTTTT; CDR3 protein: CASSLAGTGLIGEKLFF
J gene: TRBJ2-1; clone size: few; CDR3 length: 18; V gene: TRBV7-5; D gene: .; CDR3 DNA: TGTGCCAGAAGCCCCGGACTAGCCCCTTCTCTCCACTACAATGAGCAGTTCTTC; CDR3 protein: CARSPGLAPSLHYNEQFF
J gene: TRBJ2-7; clone size: .; CDR3 length: 15; V gene: TRBV28; D gene: TRBD2; CDR3 DNA: TGTGCCAGCAGTTCCACCGGGACTAGCGACTACGAGCAGTACTTC; CDR3 protein: CASSSTGTSDYEQYF
J gene: TRBJ2-1; clone size: .; CDR3 length: 16; V gene: TRBV7-8; D gene: .; CDR3 DNA: TGTGCCAGCAGCTTAGACGATGCGGGCTCCTACAATGAGCAGTTCTTC; CDR3 protein: CASSLDDAGSYNEQFF
J gene: TRBJ2-1; clone size: once; CDR3 length: 18; V gene: TRBV27; D gene: TRBD2; CDR3 DNA: TGTGCCAGCAGTTTAAAAGGAAGCGGGAGGCCCCCATACAATGAGCAGTTCTTC; CDR3 protein: CASSLKGSGRPPYNEQFF
J gene: TRBJ2-1; clone size: .; CDR3 length: 15; V gene: TRBV7-9; D gene: TRBD1; CDR3 DNA: TGTTCCAGCAGCGGAAAACAGGGGGTCTACAATGAGCAGTTCTTC; CDR3 protein: CSSSGKQGVYNEQFF
J gene: TRBJ2-7; clone size: .; CDR3 length: 15; V gene: TRBV4-2; D gene: .; CDR3 DNA: TGTGCCAGCAGCCAAGATGATCAGGGGTTCGCCGAGCAGTACTTC; CDR3 protein: CASSQDDQGFAEQYF
J gene: TRBJ2-1; clone size: .; CDR3 length: 13; V gene: TRBV7-9; D gene: .; CDR3 DNA: TGTGCCAGCAGCTCCGACAATTACAATGAGCAGTTCTTC; CDR3 protein: CASSSDNYNEQFF
J gene: TRBJ1-1; clone size: .; CDR3 length: 12; V gene: TRBV25-1; D gene: .; CDR3 DNA: TGTGCCAGCAGTGTAACCTCGCGTGAAGCTTTCTTT; CDR3 protein: CASSVTSREAFF
J gene: TRBJ2-1; clone size: .; CDR3 length: 16; V gene: TRBV7-9; D gene: .; CDR3 DNA: TGTGCCAGCAGCTCAGGGAGGCAGAGCTCCTACAATGAGCAGTTCTTC; CDR3 protein: CASSSGRQSSYNEQFF
J gene: TRBJ2-7; clone size: .; CDR3 length: 15; V gene: TRBV6-5; D gene: .; CDR3 DNA: TGTGCCAGCAGTTACTTTCCCCCAGGGCCCTACGAGCAGTACTTC; CDR3 protein: CASSYFPPGPYEQYF
J gene: TRBJ2-7; clone size: .; CDR3 length: 15; V gene: TRBV5-4; D gene: TRBD1; CDR3 DNA: TGTGCCAGCAGCCTAGGACAGGACCTCTCCTACGAGCAGTACTTC; CDR3 protein: CASSLGQDLSYEQYF
J gene: TRBJ1-1; clone size: .; CDR3 length: 12; V gene: TRBV25-1; D gene: .; CDR3 DNA: TGTGCCAGCAGTGACAGGGGAAGAAAAGCTTTCTTT; CDR3 protein: CASSDRGRKAFF
J gene: TRBJ1-1; clone size: .; CDR3 length: 10; V gene: TRBV28; D gene: .; CDR3 DNA: TGTGCCAGCAGTTCGGGGAGAGCTTTCTTT; CDR3 protein: CASSSGRAFF
J gene: TRBJ1-1; clone size: .; CDR3 length: 16; V gene: TRBV5-1; D gene: .; CDR3 DNA: TGCGCCAGCAGCTTGGGACCTAGAGGCGGTGACACTGAAGCTTTCTTT; CDR3 protein: CASSLGPRGGDTEAFF
J gene: TRBJ1-2; clone size: .; CDR3 length: 15; V gene: TRBV28; D gene: TRBD1; CDR3 DNA: TGTGCCAGCAGAAAGACAGGGGACGTCGACTATGGCTACACCTTC; CDR3 protein: CASRKTGDVDYGYTF
J gene: TRBJ2-3; clone size: .; CDR3 length: 16; V gene: TRBV28; D gene: TRBD2; CDR3 DNA: TGTGCCAGCAGTCTTTGGACTAGCGGGAGTAGGCCTACGCAGTATTTT; CDR3 protein: CASSLWTSGSRPTQYF
J gene: TRBJ2-7; clone size: .; CDR3 length: 15; V gene: TRBV5-1; D gene: .; CDR3 DNA: TGCGCCAGCAGCTTGAGGAGGGGTGTAAAGAACGAGCAGTACTTC; CDR3 protein: CASSLRRGVKNEQYF
J gene: TRBJ2-7; clone size: .; CDR3 length: 17; V gene: TRBV27; D gene: TRBD1; CDR3 DNA: TGTGCCAGCAGGCCCTTAGGGACAGGGAGAGGCCCCTACGAGCAGTACTTC; CDR3 protein: CASRPLGTGRGPYEQYF
J gene: TRBJ2-5; clone size: .; CDR3 length: 16; V gene: TRBV7-8; D gene: TRBD1; CDR3 DNA: TGTGCCAGCAGTCTGGGGGTGGACAGGGACGGCGAGACCCAGTACTTC; CDR3 protein: CASSLGVDRDGETQYF
J gene: TRBJ1-3; clone size: few; CDR3 length: 17; V gene: TRBV4-1; D gene: .; CDR3 DNA: TGCGCCAGCAGCCAAGATGGCTCTCGAGGGAGGGGAAACACCATATATTTT; CDR3 protein: CASSQDGSRGRGNTIYF
J gene: TRBJ2-4; clone size: .; CDR3 length: 15; V gene: TRBV28; D gene: .; CDR3 DNA: TGTGCCAGCGGACCGTTTGGCAGGGGGGAAAACAGTCAGTACTTC; CDR3 protein: CASGPFGRGENSQYF